This T cell receptor beta chain appears in the sequencing data of a study of identical twins. Template switching added a universal primer site; cDNA carried unique molecular identifiers. MiXCR, applied by TCRdb to the 5' RACE reads, yields one record per CDR3 protein. The table includes around 340,000 distinct CDR3 sequences, roughly 12% detected once. Everyone who gave samples was a healthy Caucasian. CDR3 size: 17 residues. V trimming: 0 bases; J trimming: 7 bases; junction bases outside the gene matches: 9. Germline CDR1 SGHTA, CDR2 FQGNSA. Findings and limits, study-wide: Conclusions came from cross-sectional statistical analysis, not from following the same donors. Out-of-frame TCR alpha sharing in monozygotic twins exceeded recombination model predictions.

This clonotype was observed a handful of times. The antigen remains undetermined. This same sample was also taken into another study, of yellow fever vaccine responses in identical twins.

This chain joins TRBV7-2 and TRBJ2-1; TRBD2 agrees at 10 bases. Sequences were obtained from CD8+ T cells sorted from blood. The receptor's source is a woman under 30 in good health. This chain's CDR3 is CASSLAGGTSVRNEQFF. The CDR3 DNA reads TGTGCCAGCAGCTTAGCCGGCGGGACTAGCGTTAGGAATGAGCAGTTCTTC.